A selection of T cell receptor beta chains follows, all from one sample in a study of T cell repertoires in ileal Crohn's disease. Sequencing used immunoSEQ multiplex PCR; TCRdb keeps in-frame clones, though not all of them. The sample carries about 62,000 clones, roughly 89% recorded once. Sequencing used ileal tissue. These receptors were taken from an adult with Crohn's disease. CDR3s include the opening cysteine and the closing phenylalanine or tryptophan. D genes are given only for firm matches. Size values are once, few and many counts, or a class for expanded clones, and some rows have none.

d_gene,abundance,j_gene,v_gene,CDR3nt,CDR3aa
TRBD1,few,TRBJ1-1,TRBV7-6,TGTGCCAGCAGCTTAGCCGGGACAGGAGCTGAAGCTTTCTTT,CASSLAGTGAEAFF
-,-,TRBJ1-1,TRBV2,TGTGCCAGCAGTCCTCGGACAGCCAACACTGAAGCTTTCTTT,CASSPRTANTEAFF
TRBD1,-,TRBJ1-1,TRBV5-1,TGCGCCAGCAGCTTGGGACAGGGGGCCGGCACTGAAGCTTTCTTT,CASSLGQGAGTEAFF
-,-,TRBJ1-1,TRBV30,TGTGCCTGGGGCCAGGGTAACACTGAAGCTTTCTTT,CAWGQGNTEAFF
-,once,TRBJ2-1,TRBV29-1,TGCAGCGTAGACCGGGACAATGAGCAGTTCTTC,CSVDRDNEQFF
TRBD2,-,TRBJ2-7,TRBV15,TGTGCCACCAGCAGGCCCGGACTAGGCTACGAGCAGTACTTC,CATSRPGLGYEQYF
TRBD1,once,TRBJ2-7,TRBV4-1,TGCGCCAGCAGTTTCGACAGGGCCTACGAGCAGTACTTC,CASSFDRAYEQYF
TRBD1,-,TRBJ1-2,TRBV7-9,TGTGCCAGCAGCCCCCGGGACAGAATCGGCTATGGCTACACCTTC,CASSPRDRIGYGYTF
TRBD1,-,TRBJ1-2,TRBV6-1,TGTGCCAGCAGTGAAGCAGGGGTCGGGACAGGGCTCTATGGCTACACCTTC,CASSEAGVGTGLYGYTF
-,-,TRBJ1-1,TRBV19,TGTGCCAGTAGTATATTTACCGGGATGGCTTTCTTT,CASSIFTGMAFF
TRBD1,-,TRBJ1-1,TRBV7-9,TGTGCCAGCAGCCTCCGTAGACAGGGGGATCGAACCGAAGCTTTCTTT,CASSLRRQGDRTEAFF
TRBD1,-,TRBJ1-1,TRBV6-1,TGTGCCAGCAGTGAAATACAGGGGGCTTCCACTGAAGCTTTCTTT,CASSEIQGASTEAFF